Listed here is a single T cell receptor (beta chain). Its antigen specificity is not known. Within one base of it there is no much larger clone, and no base qualities were kept. The CDR3, cysteine through phenylalanine, is 13 amino acids long. Only the CDR3 DNA stays, 39 bases, in frame from base 1. V is reduced by 4 bases and J by 3 bases, leaving a spacing of 10 bases between them. The CDR1 and CDR2 encoded by the germline V gene (reference sequence) are LNHDA and SQIVND. This sample stems from a study of blood T cell repertoires in COVID-19 (dated by TCRdb to 2018 to 2020). Broadly, across the study: Samples covering the acute and convalescent phases of COVID-19 were provided by collaborators in the United States, Italy and Spain. Where available, HLA class I and class II types were obtained from metadata supplied by the sample provider rather than from assay-based typing. Samples came from the ongoing ImmuneRACE study (first 160 participants) plus 1,254 subjects from 6 global collaborators. The dataset comprised deeply sampled blood TCRbeta repertoires from subjects exposed to, actively infected with, or recovered from COVID-19. The repertoires were made available in a free public database intended to serve as a resource for research on the immune response to SARS-CoV-2. The prospective study material was composed of cDNA or gDNA derived from T cells, B-cell-depleted T cells, or PBMCs. The sample metadata nearly always contained a de-identified subject ID, COVID-19 status, age in years and sex. Overall study outcomes, separate from this receptor: The quantity of clinical and demographic metadata differed by source and by participant and was supplied without curation.

A second Seattle source provided samples from volunteer blood donors who had recovered from COVID-19. Each collaborating institution followed its own protocols to collect whole blood in K2EDTA tubes. For TCRbeta analysis, collaborator samples were shipped as frozen whole blood, as isolated PBMCs, or as DNA extracted from either sample type. The immunoSEQ Assay, a bias-controlled multiplex PCR, was used to amplify TCRbeta CDR3 regions from genomic DNA. The paper's processing steps were these. The number of nucleated cells in each sample was estimated from the amplification of reference gene primers within the assay. To quantify the absolute abundance of each unique TCRbeta CDR3 rearrangement, sequence reads were collapsed and filtered. For each sample, productive Simpson clonality was calculated as the square root of Simpson's diversity index over productive rearrangements. In TCRdb, the immuneACCESS table is reduced to in-frame sequences with V and J assigned. These tables do not hold every clone; where another copy was compared, an unresolved V gene accounts for under half, and the others remain unexplained. V and J calls and clone size are those listed in that table; D and trimming were worked out from the DNA. Recorded for this sample are roughly 250,000 clones; about 87% of them occurred a single time. Approximately 3.8% of the sample is in the top ten clones.

Sequencing was done on a sample of peripheral blood. The rearranged chain carries TRBV19 and TRBJ2-7, with a weak D call of TRBD1 (6 bases match). This TCR derives from a man aged 55 to 70 who had recovered from COVID-19. The sequence in DNA is TGTGCCAGTAGTACGGGACAACTCTACGAGCAGTACTTC. Its product reads: CASSTGQLYEQYF.